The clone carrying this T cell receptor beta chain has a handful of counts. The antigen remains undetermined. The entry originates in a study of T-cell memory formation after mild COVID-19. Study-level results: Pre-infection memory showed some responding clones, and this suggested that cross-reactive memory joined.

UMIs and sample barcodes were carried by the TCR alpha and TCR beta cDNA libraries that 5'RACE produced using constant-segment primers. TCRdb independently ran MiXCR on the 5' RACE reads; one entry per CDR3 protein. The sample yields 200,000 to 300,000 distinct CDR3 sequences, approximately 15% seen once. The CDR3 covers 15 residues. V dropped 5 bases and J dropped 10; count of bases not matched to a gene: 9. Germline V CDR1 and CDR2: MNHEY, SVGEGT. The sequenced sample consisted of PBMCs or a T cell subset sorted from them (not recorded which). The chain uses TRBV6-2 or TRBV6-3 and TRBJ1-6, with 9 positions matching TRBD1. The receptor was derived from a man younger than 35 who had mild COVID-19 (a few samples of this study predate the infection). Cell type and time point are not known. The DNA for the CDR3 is TGTGCCAGCAGTCCTCTGGACAGGGGAGGATCACCCCTCCACTTT. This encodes CASSPLDRGGSPLHF.